This T cell receptor beta chain comes out of a study of control samples from healthy donors and cancer patients. Using immunoSEQ multiplex PCR, the repertoire was profiled, and TCRdb retains in-frame clones only, with some absent. Here the sample spans some 120,000 clones, less than 95% being singletons. The CDR3 runs to 13 residues. Germline values: CDR1 MNHEY, CDR2 SVGEGT. V lost 0 bases and J 2 bases, leaving 5 bases between the germline ends. The genes are TRBV6-2 or TRBV6-3 and TRBJ2-7; D is undetermined. The sequencing input was blood. This TCR was recovered from a man aged 30 to 39 in good health. The CDR3 region has the DNA TGTGCCAGCAGTTACTCGGGGACCTACGAGCAGTACTTC. It translates to CASSYSGTYEQYF.